Shown below are 31 T cell receptor beta chains from a single sample sequenced in a study of response to subunit inactivated influenza vaccine. TCRdb independently ran MiXCR on the RT-PCR reads; one entry per CDR3 protein. This repertoire shows approximately 570,000 distinct CDR3 sequences, about 7.6% found once; its top ten account for over 10%. This material consisted of PBMCs from blood, taken around 25 months after vaccination. The receptor source for this set is a man in his fifties or sixties who received an inactivated influenza vaccine.

The chain joins TRBV12-3 or TRBV12-4 to TRBJ1-2, with TRBD1 identical over 8 bases. The CDR3 extends over 14 amino acids. V shed 4 bases, J shed 4 bases, and the junction held 5 bases outside the gene matches. The CDR3 sequence is CASSSTGDGYGYTF. As DNA, the CDR3 is TGTGCCAGCAGTTCGACAGGGGACGGCTATGGCTACACCTTC.

This clonotype was seen a few times. This chain joins TRBV7-2 and TRBJ1-1; D remains ambiguous. This CDR3 contains 14 residues. Germline-derived CDR1 and CDR2 are SGHTA and FQGNSA. Trimming removed 7 bases from V and 1 base from J, with 13 bases in between. DNA of the CDR3: TGTGCCAGCATACTAGGACGGAAGAACACTGAAGCTTTCTTT. It encodes CASILGRKNTEAFF.

This clonotype was detected many times. The V call is TRBV7-9, the J call TRBJ1-1, with D tentatively TRBD1 (6 bases). The CDR3 runs to 15 residues. V was pared by 5 bases and J by 2 bases, with 15 bases between. Looked up from germline, CDR1 is SEHNR and CDR2 is FQNEAQ (reference sequence). The CDR3 protein is CASSTYRDINTEAFF. CDR3 nucleotide sequence: TGTGCCAGCAGCACTTACAGGGATATAAACACTGAAGCTTTCTTT. Drawing the rest from reference TRBV7-9 and TRBJ1-1, the complete variable domain is DTGVSQNPRHKITKRGQNVTFRCDPISEHNRLYWYRQTLGQGPEFLTYFQNEAQLEKSRLLSDRFSAERPKGSFSTLEIQRTEQGDSAMYLCASSTYRDINTEAFFGQGTRLTVV.

This sequence joins TRBV3-1 and TRBJ2-3; 8 bases agree with TRBD2. The CDR3 runs to 15 residues. V gave up 4 bases and J gave up 2 bases; unmatched junction bases: 5. Looked up from germline, CDR1 is LGHDT and CDR2 is YNNKEL (reference sequence). CDR3 coding DNA: TGTGCCAGCAGCCCGAAGCGGGGGAACACAGATACGCAGTATTTT. Encoded protein: CASSPKRGNTDTQYF.

As for this clonotype: A read error may produce the germline difference seen at one junction end. The chain couples TRBV20-1 to TRBJ2-3, with TRBD2 matching over 8 bases. Germline-derived CDR1 and CDR2 are DFQATT and SNEGSKA (reference sequence). The CDR3 contains 17 residues. CDR3 amino acids: CSAKTPTKRGYTDRQYF. CDR3 nucleotide sequence: TGCAGTGCTAAGACCCCCACTAAGCGGGGGTACACAGATAGGCAGTATTTT.

Comment on this clonotype: The conserved closing phenylalanine or tryptophan is absent in this CDR3, likely reflecting a read error. The chain joins TRBV7-9 to TRBJ2-3; 7 bases fit TRBD1. Looked up from germline, CDR1 is SEHNR and CDR2 is FQNEAQ (reference sequence). Unmatched junction bases numbered 5, after V lost 6 bases and J lost 5 bases. The CDR3 is 13 amino acids. The CDR3 here is CASRGAGGDTQYS. As DNA, the CDR3 is TGTGCCAGCAGAGGAGCAGGGGGAGATACGCAGTATTCT.

In this sample, this clonotype turned up a few times. The J gene is TRBJ2-1, the V gene TRBV7-2; 11 positions match TRBD2. The germline V gene has CDR1 SGHTA and CDR2 FQGNSA. The CDR3 has 17 residues. V lost 5 bases, J lost 12 bases, and 18 bases stayed unmatched. This CDR3 reads CASSRRLLAGGPGGQFF. In DNA form, the CDR3 reads TGTGCCAGCAGCCGCCGACTCCTAGCGGGGGGCCCGGGAGGGCAGTTCTTC.

This clonotype appeared many times. This chain uses TRBV12-3 or TRBV12-4 with TRBJ2-7; D is uncertain. The CDR3 totals 14 residues. V lost 3 bases, J lost 4 bases, and 13 bases lay in between. The CDR3 DNA reads TGTGCCAGCAGTTTGGAACACGGAGCTTACGAGCAGTACTTC. Translating gives CASSLEHGAYEQYF.

This clonotype was detected many times. This chain connects TRBV5-1 to TRBJ2-7; 9 bases map to TRBD2. CDR3 length equals 14 residues. Germline lookup yields CDR1 SGHRS and CDR2 YFSETQ. After removal of 2 bases from V and 4 bases from J, the junction contained 4 bases not matched to a gene. CDR3 sequence (DNA): TGCGCCAGCAGCTTTAGCGGGAGTCCTTACGAGCAGTACTTC. It codes for CASSFSGSPYEQYF.

The V gene is TRBV29-1, the J gene TRBJ2-7; TRBD1 agrees at 8 bases. V gave up 8 bases and J gave up 2 bases; unmatched junction bases: 8. Germline CDR1 is SQVTM and CDR2 is ANQGSEA. The CDR3 runs to 13 residues. The CDR3 nucleotides read TGCAGCATCCGGACAGGGTTGGCCTACGAGCAGTACTTC. This encodes CSIRTGLAYEQYF.

The rearrangement joins TRBV24-1 to TRBJ2-7; D may be TRBD2 (5 bases). CDR3 length equals 13 residues. The germline V gene encodes CDR1 KGHDR and CDR2 SFDVKD. V lost 3 bases, J lost 9 bases, and 14 bases lay in between. The CDR3 sequence: CATSDSLAGVQYF. The CDR3 nucleotides read TGTGCCACCAGTGATAGCCTAGCCGGAGTGCAGTACTTC.

The chain joins TRBV9 to TRBJ2-1, with TRBD2 matching over 7 bases. Germline V gene data show CDR1 as SGDLS and CDR2 as YYNGEE. The V gene end was trimmed by 4 bases and the J gene end by 6 bases; junction bases not matched to a gene: 10. This CDR3 contains 15 residues. The CDR3 reads CASSIAGSHPNEQFF. CDR3 DNA: TGTGCCAGCAGCATAGCGGGTTCTCACCCCAATGAGCAGTTCTTC.

V usage is TRBV19 and J usage is TRBJ1-5; D may be TRBD1 (5 bases). The CDR3 runs 15 residues. The V gene lost 8 bases and the J gene lost 6 bases, with 20 bases spanning the gap. Germline V gives CDR1 LNHDA, CDR2 SQIVND (reference sequence). The CDR3 loop reads CASAVGGGSSQPQHF. Written as DNA, the CDR3 is TGTGCCAGTGCTGTCGGCGGGGGTAGCTCTCAGCCCCAGCATTTT.

This clonotype was seen a few times. This chain links TRBV12-3 or TRBV12-4 with TRBJ2-2, with 9 positions matching TRBD2. The CDR3 consists of 15 residues. J gave up 5 bases and V 6 bases, and 7 bases lay outside the gene matches. The CDR3 DNA follows: TGTGCCAGCAGCAATCGGCTAGCGGGGACCGGGGAGCTGTTTTTT. This gives the protein CASSNRLAGTGELFF.

The chain links TRBV11-2 to TRBJ2-3; 7 positions agree with TRBD1. There are 13 residues in the CDR3. Per the germline V gene, CDR1 is SGHAT and CDR2 is FQNNGV. The trim removed 5 bases at V and 7 bases at J, leaving 6 bases unmatched. CDR3 coding DNA: TGTGCCAGCAGCGCTGACAGGGCCCATACGCAGTATTTT. It encodes CASSADRAHTQYF.

This clonotype occurred a few times. The chain employs TRBV12-3 or TRBV12-4 and TRBJ2-4, with 13 bases fitting TRBD2. V shed 6 bases, J shed 3 bases, and the junction held 14 bases outside the gene matches. The CDR3 contains 19 residues. CDR3: CASSSPWTSGSLGKNIQYF. CDR3 in DNA: TGTGCCAGCAGCTCGCCCTGGACTAGCGGGAGTTTGGGCAAAAACATTCAGTACTTC.

This clonotype showed up many times. J is TRBJ1-3 and V is TRBV10-3; unclear D gene. The CDR3 is 15 amino acids. The germline V gene has CDR1 ENHRY and CDR2 SYGVKD. With 8 bases removed from V and 0 bases from J, the gap between germline ends came to 14 bases. The CDR3 sequence: CAIAGGRNSGNTIYF. In DNA form, the CDR3 reads TGTGCCATCGCTGGAGGACGTAACTCTGGAAACACCATATATTTT.

Only a few counts were recorded for this clonotype. The V gene is TRBV12-3 or TRBV12-4, the J gene TRBJ2-7; a weak D match, TRBD1 (6 bases). The CDR3 has 13 amino acids. The germline V and J ends were trimmed by 8 bases and 4 bases, with 15 bases remaining between them. The CDR3 region is CASASQQGYEQYF. Written as DNA, the CDR3 is TGTGCCAGCGCTTCCCAACAGGGTTACGAGCAGTACTTC.

The rearrangement uses TRBV12-3 or TRBV12-4 and TRBJ2-2, with a possible D match to TRBD1 (5 bases). The V end was cut by 6 bases, the J end by 7 bases, with 12 bases between. The CDR3 is 13 amino acids. CDR3 sequence (DNA): TGTGCCAGCAGCTATGACAGTATCGGGGAGCTGTTTTTT. It translates to CASSYDSIGELFF.

This clonotype was picked up many times. This chain connects TRBV12-3 or TRBV12-4 to TRBJ1-2; a possible D gene is TRBD1 (6 bases). The length of the CDR3 is 13 residues. V was clipped by 5 bases and J by 4 bases, with 11 bases between them. CDR3 loop: CASSADRSYGYTF. CDR3 DNA sequence: TGTGCCAGCAGTGCGGACAGATCCTATGGCTACACCTTC.

V gene TRBV7-9 combines with J gene TRBJ2-1, with TRBD2 identical over 12 bases. V shed 5 bases and J 13 bases; nucleotides not matched to a gene: 9. The CDR3 extends over 14 amino acids. Per germline, CDR1 SEHNR and CDR2 FQNEAQ (reference sequence). This CDR3 is CASSRLAGGAPQFF. As DNA, the CDR3 is TGTGCCAGCAGCCGGCTAGCGGGAGGGGCCCCTCAGTTCTTC.

The chain joins TRBV5-5 to TRBJ2-2; D gene ambiguous. The CDR3 is 15 residues long. Trimming cost V 6 bases and J 0 bases, with 12 bases left between them. Germline assignment: CDR1 SGHKS and CDR2 YYEKEE (reference sequence). The CDR3 here is CASTWMTTNTGELFF. CDR3 DNA sequence: TGTGCCAGCACCTGGATGACAACGAACACCGGGGAGCTGTTTTTT.

The chain employs TRBV4-1 and TRBJ1-2; D gene uncertain. CDR1 is MGHRA, CDR2 YSYEKL, per germline. The CDR3 totals 16 residues. The ends were cut back, 1 base at V and 0 bases at J, with 12 bases in the middle. The DNA for the CDR3 is TGCGCCAGCAGCCAAGTCGTTTCGGAATCTAACTATGGCTACACCTTC. It specifies CASSQVVSESNYGYTF.

This clonotype was picked up many times. V is TRBV4-3 and J is TRBJ1-2; unclear D gene. The CDR3 is made up of 17 amino acids. In germline, CDR1 is LGHNA, CDR2 YSLEER. V shed 0 bases and J shed 1 base, with 15 bases lying between them. CDR3 region: CASSQELPLASNYGYTF. CDR3 sequence (DNA): TGCGCCAGCAGCCAAGAATTGCCGCTTGCAAGTAACTATGGCTACACCTTC.

The chain employs TRBV12-3 or TRBV12-4 and TRBJ1-5; TRBD1 matches at 8 bases. This CDR3 is built from 15 residues. The ends lost 6 bases at V and 4 bases at J; junction bases unmatched: 8. The CDR3 loop is CASRSPGGLNQPQHF. CDR3 in DNA: TGTGCCAGCAGGTCCCCAGGGGGCCTTAATCAGCCCCAGCATTTT.

This clonotype was seen ten or more times. The V gene is TRBV2, the J gene TRBJ2-1, with TRBD1 as a possible D gene (6 bases). Germline CDR1 is SNHLY and CDR2 is FYNNEI. V was pared by 1 base and J by 4 bases, with 8 bases between. The CDR3 length is 14 residues. The CDR3 DNA reads TGTGCCAGCAGTGAAGGGACAGTATACAATGAGCAGTTCTTC. Amino acid sequence: CASSEGTVYNEQFF. The full variable domain, its missing parts supplied by reference TRBV2 and TRBJ2-1, is EPEVTQTPSHQVTQMGQEVILRCVPISNHLYFYWYRQILGQKVEFLVSFYNNEISEKSEIFDDQFSVERPDGSNFTLKIRSTKLEDSAMYFCASSEGTVYNEQFFGPGTRLTVL.

Ten or more counts support this clonotype. CDR3 loop: CASSKTGGRNYGYTF. The CDR3 nucleotides read TGTGCCAGCAGCAAAACAGGGGGACGTAACTATGGCTACACCTTC. This rearrangement joins TRBV12-3 or TRBV12-4 to TRBJ1-2; 8 nucleotides align to TRBD1. Germline trimming cut 6 bases from V and 1 base from J; bases unmatched to any gene: 7. The CDR3 spans 15 residues.

A few counts support this clonotype. This rearrangement joins TRBV7-2 to TRBJ1-1; D is undetermined. V lost 5 bases, J lost 3 bases, and 10 bases lay in between. Germline loops: CDR1 SGHTA, CDR2 FQGNSA. CDR3 length: 13 residues. CDR3 sequence: CASSDREYTEAFF. CDR3 in DNA: TGTGCCAGCAGCGACCGGGAGTACACTGAAGCTTTCTTT.

This clonotype was detected ten times or more. CDR3: CASSLNTAIRVGELFF. CDR3 nucleotides: TGTGCCAGCAGCCTCAACACGGCAATCCGAGTCGGGGAGCTGTTTTTT. V usage is TRBV7-9 and J usage is TRBJ2-2; D remains ambiguous. The CDR3 extends over 16 amino acids. Deletions cut 5 bases from V and 7 bases from J, with 20 bases between. Germline CDR1 is SEHNR and CDR2 is FQNEAQ (reference sequence). Filled out from reference TRBV7-9 and TRBJ2-2, the complete variable domain reads DTGVSQNPRHKITKRGQNVTFRCDPISEHNRLYWYRQTLGQGPEFLTYFQNEAQLEKSRLLSDRFSAERPKGSFSTLEIQRTEQGDSAMYLCASSLNTAIRVGELFFGEGSRLTVL.

Only a few counts were recorded for this clonotype. The chain has TRBV19 and TRBJ1-5; no clear D. Looked up from germline, CDR1 is LNHDA and CDR2 is SQIVND (reference sequence). With 1 base removed from V and 1 base from J, the gap between germline ends came to 5 bases. The CDR3 loop spans 14 amino acids. CDR3 sequence (DNA): TGTGCCAGTAGTATAGTAAGCAGCAATCAGCCCCAGCATTTT. The encoded protein is CASSIVSSNQPQHF.

This clonotype was seen repeatedly, ten times or more. This chain joins TRBV5-1 and TRBJ2-4, with 7 bases fitting TRBD1. The V gene's germline CDR1 is SGHRS and CDR2 YFSETQ. The ends lost 3 bases at V and 6 bases at J; junction bases unmatched: 6. The length of the CDR3 is 14 residues. This CDR3 reads CASSSQGFGNIQYF. Written as DNA, the CDR3 is TGCGCCAGCAGCTCACAGGGGTTTGGAAACATTCAGTACTTC.